These T cell receptor beta chains were read from a single sample in a study of human T cells and chemical hapten exposure. From the RACE reads, TCRdb called clonotypes with MiXCR, one entry per CDR3 protein. The data contain some 52,000 distinct CDR3 sequences, approximately 10% of them seen just once; the ten biggest clones take up roughly 1.8%. Specimen: whole blood, collected in connection with sensitization to the hapten diphenylcyclopropenone (DPC). The receptors were gathered from a woman aged 40 to 50 with alopecia areata. Some clones in this sample may be carry-over from other donors' samples. The CDR3 runs from the conserved cysteine through the conserved F or W. A D gene is named only where the DNA matches it firmly. Size values are once, few and many counts, or a class for expanded clones, and some rows have none.

>many|TRBV3-1|TRBJ1-1|.
TGTGCCAGCAGCCACACCAAGACACAGGGCCCCTTAAGAGGCACTGAAGCTTTCTTT
CASSHTKTQGPLRGTEAFF
>few|TRBV29-1|TRBJ2-2|.
TGCAGCGCCGCCCCTGGCCGCGGCACCGGGGAGCTGTTTTTT
CSAAPGRGTGELFF
>.|TRBV11-3|TRBJ2-2|.
TGTGCCAGCAGCGGACTCAACACCGGGGAGCTGTTTTTT
CASSGLNTGELFF
>many|TRBV6-1|TRBJ1-6|.
TGTGCCAGCTTAACCGAAAGGAGCTCACCCCTCCACTTT
CASLTERSSPLHF
>many|TRBV2|TRBJ1-1|.
TGTGCCAGCAGTGAATTAGGGAACACTGAAGCTTTCTTT
CASSELGNTEAFF
>few|TRBV27|TRBJ2-2|.
TGTGCCAGCGGGTTCAGTGGGGCCGGGGAGCTGTTTTTT
CASGFSGAGELFF
>few|TRBV18|TRBJ1-4|.
TGTGCCAGCTCACCCCGGGACGGGGGGGAACTAAGTGAAAAACTGTTTTTT
CASSPRDGGELSEKLFF
>many|TRBV18|TRBJ2-5|.
TGTGCCAGCTCATCGCTATTAGTACCCGCCGAGACCCAGTACTTC
CASSSLLVPAETQYF
>many|TRBV6-2/TRBV6-3|TRBJ2-3|TRBD1
TGTGCCAGCAGACCACAGGGGGCAGATACGCAGTATTTT
CASRPQGADTQYF
>many|TRBV7-9|TRBJ1-5|.
TGTGCCAGCAGTATAACAGGGAATCAGCCCCAGCATTTT
CASSITGNQPQHF
>few|TRBV12-3/TRBV12-4|TRBJ2-2|.
TGTGCCAGCTCCCTGGGGGGCTTTAACACCGGGGAGCTGTTTTTT
CASSLGGFNTGELFF
>many|TRBV18|TRBJ2-3|.
TGTGCCAGCTCACCAAAGGACCGTGGGACGCAGTATTTT
CASSPKDRGTQYF
>many|TRBV6-6|TRBJ1-3|.
TGTGCCAGCAGTTACTCGGGGGACTCTGGAAACACCATATATTTT
CASSYSGDSGNTIYF
>few|TRBV10-1|TRBJ2-5|.
TGCGCCAGCAGTGAGGCGGGTGCCGAAGAGACCCAGTACTTC
CASSEAGAEETQYF
>many|TRBV20-1|TRBJ1-5|.
TGCAGTGCTAGGGAGGGGGGGAGCAATCAGCCCCAGCATTTT
CSAREGGSNQPQHF
>.|TRBV11-2|TRBJ2-7|.
TGTGCCAGCAGCTTAGATCGTGAGTCCGCCTACGAGCAGTACTTC
CASSLDRESAYEQYF
>many|TRBV29-1|TRBJ2-6|.
TGCAGCGCCGGGGCAGGGGGGAGCTCTGGGGCCAACGTCCTGACTTTC
CSAGAGGSSGANVLTF
>.|TRBV12-3/TRBV12-4|TRBJ1-2|.
TGTGCCAGCAGTTTGGGGGATGGCAACACCTTC
CASSLGDGNTF
>many|TRBV27|TRBJ2-4|TRBD2
TGTGCCAGCAGTCCGCGAGGCGGGAGCGGCAAAAACATTCAGTACTTC
CASSPRGGSGKNIQYF
>many|TRBV11-3|TRBJ2-3|TRBD1
TGTGCCAGCAGCTTTTATTTCAGGGGGCGAGGAGATACGCAGTATTTT
CASSFYFRGRGDTQYF
>.|TRBV20-1|TRBJ2-1|TRBD1
TGCAGTGCGGGGACAGGGACCAACAATGAGCAGTTCTTC
CSAGTGTNNEQFF
>many|TRBV2|TRBJ2-1|.
TGTGCCAGCAGCCTTCACGGGGTACGTTACAATGAGCAGTTCTTC
CASSLHGVRYNEQFF